What follows are 28 T cell receptor beta chains derived from one specimen sequenced in a study of cytomegalovirus exposure and HLA in healthy donors (dated by TCRdb to the late 2010s). Library preparation used the immunoSEQ multiplex PCR assay. For the multiplex PCR, a mixture combining 60 forward primers for TCR Vbeta segments and 13 reverse primers for TCR Jbeta segments was used. Sourced from immuneACCESS, this table was stored by TCRdb with only in-frame sequences that have V and J called. A share of the clones is absent; for the studies checked, an unresolved V gene accounts for under half, and the remainder has no known explanation. This sample's table lists approximately 140,000 clones. The top ten hold about 2.2% of the sample. The sequenced sample was PBMCs. These receptors all come from a woman aged 18-30 years in good health and CMV-seronegative.

This chain joins TRBV5-8 and TRBJ1-5, with TRBD1 identical over 10 bases. This CDR3 contains 15 residues. Germline CDR1 and CDR2: SGHTS and YDEGEE. The V segment lost 4 bases and the J segment 7 bases; nucleotides outside the gene matches: 8. As DNA, the CDR3 is TGTGCCAGCAGCCCGGGGGACAGGGGATGGCAGCCCCAGCATTTT. The encoded protein is CASSPGDRGWQPQHF.

The rearrangement joins TRBV14 to TRBJ1-1; no clear D. V lost 4 bases and J lost 5, with 8 bases in between. Germline lookup yields CDR1 SGHDN and CDR2 FVKESK. This CDR3 contains 12 residues. CDR3 nucleotides: TGTGCCAGCAGCCTCGGGTGGACTGAAGCTTTCTTT. Its translation is CASSLGWTEAFF.

The chain is built from TRBV9 and TRBJ2-3; D is possibly TRBD2 (6 bases). The CDR3 contains 13 residues. Trimming took 5 bases from V and 2 from J, leaving 9 bases between them. CDR1 and CDR2 (germline): SGDLS, YYNGEE. DNA of the CDR3: TGTGCCAGCAGGGGACTTGACACAGATACGCAGTATTTT. Protein sequence: CASRGLDTDTQYF.

J is TRBJ2-3 and V is TRBV15, with 14 nucleotides matching TRBD2. Germline CDR1 and CDR2: LNHNV and YYDKDF (reference sequence). The CDR3 consists of 17 residues. J gave up 9 bases and V 1 base, and 9 bases lay outside the gene matches. CDR3 protein: CATSRAGLAGGLTTQYF. In nucleotides, the CDR3 is TGTGCCACCAGCAGAGCTGGACTAGCGGGGGGACTGACGACGCAGTATTTT. Drawing the rest from reference TRBV15 and TRBJ2-3, the complete variable domain is DAMVIQNPRYQVTQFGKPVTLSCSQTLNHNVMYWYQQKSSQAPKLLFHYYDKDFNNEADTPDNFQSRRPNTSFCFLDIRSPGLGDTAMYLCATSRAGLAGGLTTQYFGPGTRLTVL.

The genes are TRBV19 and TRBJ1-3, with D maybe TRBD1 (6 bases). The CDR3 covers 15 residues. Deletions cut 3 bases from V and 2 bases from J, with 11 bases between. Per the germline V gene, CDR1 is LNHDA and CDR2 is SQIVND (reference sequence). As DNA, the CDR3 is TGTGCCAGTAGTATTACGGACAGTCCTGGAAACACCATATATTTT. This encodes CASSITDSPGNTIYF.

Notes on this clone: The same CDR3 is also encoded by other DNA sequences in this sample. V gene TRBV6-4 combines with J gene TRBJ1-1, with 8 bases that match TRBD1. The ends lost 8 bases at V and 11 bases at J; junction bases unmatched: 13. The V gene's germline CDR1 is MRHNA and CDR2 SNTAGT. This CDR3 region has 13 residues. The CDR3 is CASDSGGAGGAFF. In DNA form, the CDR3 reads TGTGCCAGCGACTCAGGGGGCGCAGGGGGCGCTTTCTTT.

The rearrangement joins TRBV18 to TRBJ1-1, with TRBD1 matching 8 bases. Germline CDR1 and CDR2: KGHSH and LQKENI. The CDR3 covers 14 residues. The junction had 7 bases not matched to a gene; V was cut back by 6 bases and J by 4 bases. CDR3 region: CASSQGAGGTEAFF. The CDR3 nucleotides read TGTGCCAGCTCCCAGGGGGCCGGGGGCACTGAAGCTTTCTTT.

The chain joins TRBV2 to TRBJ2-5; TRBD2 might be the D (5 bases). The CDR3 is made up of 12 amino acids. The germline gives CDR1 SNHLY, CDR2 FYNNEI. Trimming shortened V by 7 bases and J by 5 bases, and 11 bases separated the two germline ends. The CDR3 nucleotides read TGTGCCAGCAAACTAGAATCCGAGACCCAGTACTTC. Translation gives CASKLESETQYF. The full variable domain, completed using reference TRBV2 and TRBJ2-5, is EPEVTQTPSHQVTQMGQEVILRCVPISNHLYFYWYRQILGQKVEFLVSFYNNEISEKSEIFDDQFSVERPDGSNFTLKIRSTKLEDSAMYFCASKLESETQYFGPGTRLLVL.

V is TRBV5-5 and J is TRBJ1-1; D perhaps matches TRBD1 (6 bases). The V end lost 2 bases, the J end lost 1 base, and 15 bases lay between the germline ends. Germline values: CDR1 SGHKS, CDR2 YYEKEE (reference sequence). The CDR3 runs to 16 residues. The CDR3 nucleotides read TGTGCCAGCAGCTTTGAGGTTAACAGGGCGAACACTGAAGCTTTCTTT. It is translated as CASSFEVNRANTEAFF.

This chain joins TRBV28 and TRBJ2-5, with D hard to call. The DNA matches TRBJ2-7 better at its end, which makes the J call doubtful. CDR1 is MDHEN, CDR2 SYDVKM, per germline. The CDR3 has 12 residues. The DNA of the CDR3 is TGTGCCAGCAGCCGCGCCCCCTACGAGCAGTACTTC. Amino acid sequence: CASSRAPYEQYF.

This chain connects TRBV9 to TRBJ2-1; tentatively, D is TRBD1 (6 bases). The CDR3 totals 15 residues. Trimming shortened V by 0 bases and J by 3 bases, and 10 bases separated the two germline ends. Germline values: CDR1 SGDLS, CDR2 YYNGEE. CDR3 in amino acids: CASSVEGVRYNEQFF. CDR3 in DNA: TGTGCCAGCAGCGTAGAGGGGGTCCGCTACAATGAGCAGTTCTTC.

The V and J genes are TRBV2 and TRBJ1-4; the match to TRBD1 covers 9 bases. Per germline, CDR1 SNHLY and CDR2 FYNNEI. V trimming: 6 bases; J trimming: 5 bases; junction bases outside the gene matches: 4. The CDR3 has 14 residues. Here the CDR3 reads CASRLTGGNEKLFF. The DNA for the CDR3 is TGTGCCAGCAGACTGACAGGGGGGAATGAAAAACTGTTTTTT. Based on the CDR3 plus reference TRBV2 and TRBJ1-4, the full variable domain is EPEVTQTPSHQVTQMGQEVILRCVPISNHLYFYWYRQILGQKVEFLVSFYNNEISEKSEIFDDQFSVERPDGSNFTLKIRSTKLEDSAMYFCASRLTGGNEKLFFGSGTQLSVL.

CDR3 sequence reads: CASSSTLGVPGYTF. CDR3 DNA sequence: TGTGCCAGCAGCTCTACATTAGGGGTTCCTGGCTACACCTTC. The V gene is TRBV7-6, the J gene TRBJ1-2; possible D gene TRBD1, 5 bases. CDR1 is SGHVS and CDR2 is FNYEAQ in the germline V gene. V was trimmed by 4 bases and J by 7 bases, leaving 16 bases between them. The CDR3 length is 14 residues. Full variable domain (missing parts from reference TRBV7-6 and TRBJ1-2): GAGVSQSPRYKVTKRGQDVALRCDPISGHVSLYWYRQALGQGPEFLTYFNYEAQQDKSGLPNDRFSAERPEGSISTLTIQRTEQRDSAMYRCASSSTLGVPGYTFGSGTRLTVV.

This chain connects TRBV11-1 to TRBJ2-1; 8 bases map to TRBD1. V dropped 5 bases and J dropped 2; count of bases not matched to a gene: 5. This CDR3 comprises 15 residues. Germline V CDR1 and CDR2: SGHAT, FQDESV (reference sequence). CDR3 region: CASSRQGWAYNEQFF. The CDR3 DNA is TGTGCCAGCAGCAGACAGGGGTGGGCCTACAATGAGCAGTTCTTC. Drawing the rest from reference TRBV11-1 and TRBJ2-1, the complete variable domain is EAEVAQSPRYKITEKSQAVAFWCDPISGHATLYWYRQILGQGPELLVQFQDESVVDDSQLPKDRFSAERLKGVDSTLKIQPAELGDSAMYLCASSRQGWAYNEQFFGPGTRLTVL.

The chain is built from TRBV5-1 and TRBJ2-5; D is undetermined. V lost 1 base to trimming and J lost 2 bases, with 12 bases between them. CDR1 is SGHRS and CDR2 is YFSETQ in the germline V gene. The CDR3 length is 15 residues. The CDR3 sequence: CASSLHQRLQETQYF. In DNA form, the CDR3 reads TGCGCCAGCAGCTTGCACCAGCGCCTTCAAGAGACCCAGTACTTC.

The CDR3 reads CASSPHAGGTNTGELFF. The CDR3 nucleotides read TGTGCCAGCAGCCCGCACGCAGGGGGTACGAACACCGGGGAGCTGTTTTTT. The V call is TRBV4-2, the J call TRBJ2-2; 7 positions agree with TRBD1. Germline V gives CDR1 LGHNA, CDR2 YNFKEQ. The CDR3 contains 17 residues. The junction had 8 bases not matched to a gene; V was cut back by 4 bases and J by 0 bases.

The chain joins TRBV14 to TRBJ1-2, with D maybe TRBD1 (6 bases). Deletions cut 5 bases from V and 6 bases from J, with 19 bases between. There are 15 residues in the CDR3. Germline V CDR1 and CDR2: SGHDN, FVKESK. CDR3 residues: CASSEFIRGSHGYTF. The DNA of the CDR3 is TGTGCCAGCAGCGAATTTATCAGGGGATCGCATGGCTACACCTTC.

The chain has TRBV19 and TRBJ2-4; TRBD2 is a possible D gene (5 bases). Trimming removed 0 bases at V and 0 bases at J, with 12 bases between. CDR1 is LNHDA, CDR2 SQIVND, per germline (reference sequence). The CDR3 is 17 amino acids. The CDR3 region has the DNA TGTGCCAGTAGTATAGAGAGGCGGACTCTAGCCAAAAACATTCAGTACTTC. The encoded protein is CASSIERRTLAKNIQYF.

V and J are TRBV29-1 and TRBJ2-7; D is ambiguous. Between the trimmed V and J ends, which lost 4 bases and 3 bases, there was a span of 13 bases. Germline-derived CDR1 and CDR2 are SQVTM and ANQGSEA. This CDR3 comprises 13 residues. The CDR3 sequence: CSVGGGFNYEQYF. Here the CDR3 DNA reads TGCAGCGTTGGCGGTGGATTCAACTACGAGCAGTACTTC.

The gene calls are TRBV5-1 and TRBJ1-4; D gene ambiguous. Germline loops: CDR1 SGHRS, CDR2 YFSETQ. V lost 3 bases, J lost 0 bases, and 6 bases lay in between. The CDR3 totals 14 residues. In nucleotides, the CDR3 is TGCGCCAGCAGCTCTACCGCAACTAATGAAAAACTGTTTTTT. Its protein is CASSSTATNEKLFF.

CDR3 DNA sequence: TGTGCCAGCATCTCAGGACAGGGGGAGAGTCAGCCCCAGCATTTT. As protein: CASISGQGESQPQHF. The chain links TRBV28 to TRBJ1-5; TRBD1 agrees at 10 bases. This CDR3 spans 15 amino acids. The J segment lost 6 bases and the V segment lost 7 bases, leaving 9 bases of the junction unmatched. Germline V gene lookup returns CDR1 MDHEN and CDR2 SYDVKM. Together with reference TRBV28 and TRBJ1-5, the CDR3 gives the full variable domain: DVKVTQSSRYLVKRTGEKVFLECVQDMDHENMFWYRQDPGLGLRLIYFSYDVKMKEKGDIPEGYSVSREKKERFSLILESASTNQTSMYLCASISGQGESQPQHFGDGTRLSIL.

The chain recombines TRBV10-1 with TRBJ2-7; D is unresolved. CDR3 length: 14 residues. V lost 3 bases to trimming and J lost 4 bases, with 13 bases between them. Germline CDR1 is WNHNN and CDR2 is SYGVQD (reference sequence). CDR3 in amino acids: CASSESQLFYEQYF. The CDR3, as DNA: TGCGCCAGCAGTGAAAGCCAATTATTTTACGAGCAGTACTTC.

This chain joins TRBV6-1 and TRBJ2-1; 9 bases align to TRBD2. The CDR3 covers 17 residues. Trimming took 1 base from V and 7 from J; bases not matched to a gene: 11. Germline V gives CDR1 MNHNS, CDR2 SASEGT. The CDR3 region has the DNA TGTGCCAGCAGTGAAGTAACAGGCGGGAGGGCCAAGAATGAGCAGTTCTTC. Its protein is CASSEVTGGRAKNEQFF.

V and J are TRBV5-1 and TRBJ2-6; no clear D. V lost 1 base, J lost 2 bases, and 7 bases lay in between. Germline loops: CDR1 SGHRS, CDR2 YFSETQ. The CDR3 runs 15 residues. CDR3 nucleotide sequence: TGCGCCAGCAGCTTGACAAGAACTGGGGCCAACGTCCTGACTTTC. Translated, it gives CASSLTRTGANVLTF.

The gene calls are TRBV6-1 and TRBJ1-5; 7 bases align to TRBD1. The germline gives CDR1 MNHNS, CDR2 SASEGT. CDR3 length: 13 residues. The ends lost 6 bases at V and 4 bases at J; junction bases unmatched: 3. This CDR3 reads CASSGTENQPQHF. The CDR3 DNA reads TGTGCCAGCAGCGGGACAGAAAATCAGCCCCAGCATTTT.

The CDR3 nucleotides are TGTGCCAGCAGCTTGGCCGTTGGGGCGGTAAGGGAAGCTTTCTTT. Its translation: CASSLAVGAVREAFF. The rearrangement joins TRBV5-8 to TRBJ1-1; weak D call: TRBD1 (5 bases). The V end lost 0 bases, the J end lost 8 bases, and 17 bases lay between the germline ends. The CDR3 covers 15 residues. CDR1 and CDR2 (germline): SGHTS, YDEGEE.

The chain recombines TRBV6-5 with TRBJ2-2; D gene ambiguous. V lost 6 bases, J lost 6 bases, and 8 bases lay in between. Per the germline V gene, CDR1 is MNHEY and CDR2 is SVGAGI. This CDR3 is 12 amino acids long. CDR3 loop: CASRPVAGELFF. In DNA, the CDR3 is TGTGCCAGCAGGCCGGTGGCCGGGGAGCTGTTTTTT.

The chain employs TRBV6-1 and TRBJ2-5; D remains unclear. Looked up from germline, CDR1 is MNHNS and CDR2 is SASEGT. The CDR3 extends over 15 amino acids. V lost 6 bases to trimming and J lost 1 base, with 15 bases between them. In DNA form, the CDR3 reads TGTGCCAGCAGGCACACGACTTTTACCCAAGAGACCCAGTACTTC. Its translation is CASRHTTFTQETQYF.